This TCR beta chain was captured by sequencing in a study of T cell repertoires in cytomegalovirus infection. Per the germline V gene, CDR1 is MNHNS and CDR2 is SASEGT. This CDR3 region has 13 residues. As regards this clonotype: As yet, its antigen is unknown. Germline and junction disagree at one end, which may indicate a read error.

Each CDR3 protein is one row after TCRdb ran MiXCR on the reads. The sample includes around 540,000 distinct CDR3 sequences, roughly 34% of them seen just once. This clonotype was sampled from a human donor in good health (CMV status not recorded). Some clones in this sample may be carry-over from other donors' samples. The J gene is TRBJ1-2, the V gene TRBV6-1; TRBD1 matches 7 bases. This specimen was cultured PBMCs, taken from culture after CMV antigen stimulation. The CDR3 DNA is TGTCCCAGCAGGGGGGACCCTGGTGATGGCTACACCTTC. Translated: CPSRGDPGDGYTF.